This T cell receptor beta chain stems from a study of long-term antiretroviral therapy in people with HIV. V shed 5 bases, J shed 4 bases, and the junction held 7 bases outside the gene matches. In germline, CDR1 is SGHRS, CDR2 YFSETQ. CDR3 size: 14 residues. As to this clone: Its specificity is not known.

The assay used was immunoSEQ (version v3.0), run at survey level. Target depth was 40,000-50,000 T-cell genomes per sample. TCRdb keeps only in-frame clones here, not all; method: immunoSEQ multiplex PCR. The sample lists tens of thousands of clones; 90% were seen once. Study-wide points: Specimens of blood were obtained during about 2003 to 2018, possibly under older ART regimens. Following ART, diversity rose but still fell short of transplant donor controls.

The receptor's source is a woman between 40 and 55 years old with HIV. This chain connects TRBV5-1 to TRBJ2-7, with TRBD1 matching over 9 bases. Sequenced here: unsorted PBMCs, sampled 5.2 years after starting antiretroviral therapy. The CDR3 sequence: CASSLRDRAYEQYF. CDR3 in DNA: TGCGCCAGCAGTCTCCGGGACAGGGCATACGAGCAGTACTTC.